Reported below is one T cell receptor (beta chain). As yet, its antigen is unknown. CDR1 is MGHDK and CDR2 is SYGVNS in the germline V gene. V lost 2 bases, J lost 6 bases, and 1 base stayed unmatched. The CDR3 sequence is 14 residues long. This sample was included in a study of CD4 T cells in relation to SARS-CoV-2 and coronaviruses. Assay used: immunoSEQ multiplex PCR; TCRdb lists only in-frame clones, some missing. This sample has under 25,000 clones; around 80% occur once, and the top ten carry 19%. The unexposed donors gave CD4+ T cells in 2011-2018, prior to COVID-19. Isolation of CD4+ T cells took place after roughly nine days in culture.

The chain is built from TRBV25-1 and TRBJ1-6, with TRBD1 matching over 7 bases. The TCR was taken from a human donor in good health. Source material: CD4+ T cells from PBMCs, cultured in vitro. CDR3 residues: CASSEGQANSPLHF. The DNA for the CDR3 is TGTGCCAGCAGTGAAGGACAGGCTAATTCACCCCTCCACTTT.